These 25 T cell receptor beta chains were all obtained from the same sample, sequenced in a study of cytomegalovirus exposure and HLA in healthy donors. Researchers ran the PCR with 60 Vbeta and 13 Jbeta primers. This table comes from immunoSEQ multiplex PCR, and its TCRdb copy is limited to in-frame clones, with some not included. The data show about 110,000 clones, roughly 76% seen once. The sample taken for sequencing was PBMCs. The receptors were sampled from a woman in her forties or fifties in good health and CMV-seropositive.

V usage is TRBV4-2 and J usage is TRBJ2-5; 16 positions agree with TRBD2. The CDR3 contains 18 residues. CDR1 and CDR2 from the germline V gene are LGHNA and YNFKEQ. V was pared by 3 bases and J by 0 bases, with 4 bases of the junction left unmatched. The CDR3 reads CASSHGTSGGEYQETQYF. The CDR3 region has the DNA TGTGCCAGCAGCCACGGGACTAGCGGGGGGGAGTACCAAGAGACCCAGTACTTC.

The rearrangement links TRBV7-3 to TRBJ2-5; D perhaps matches TRBD2 (5 bases). This CDR3 comprises 14 residues. Germline V gives CDR1 SGHTA, CDR2 FQGTGA. V was clipped by 5 bases and J by 5 bases, with 15 bases between them. CDR3 DNA: TGTGCCAGCAGCGTCTATGGAGGTTTGGAGACCCAGTACTTC. As protein: CASSVYGGLETQYF.

This clone was observed a handful of times. The rearrangement joins TRBV25-1 to TRBJ1-5; the D is unclear. Trimming removed 3 bases from V and 3 bases from J, with 6 bases in between. The CDR3 length is 13 residues. Germline CDR1 reads MGHDK; CDR2 reads SYGVNS. CDR3 region: CASSDYSNQPQHF. In DNA form, the CDR3 reads TGTGCCAGCAGTGACTATTCCAATCAGCCCCAGCATTTT.

This clone was seen only a few times. The V gene is TRBV6-5, the J gene TRBJ1-5, with a weak D call TRBD1 (6 bases). CDR1 MNHEY and CDR2 SVGAGI come from the germline V gene. The CDR3 covers 14 residues. Between the trimmed V and J ends, which lost 4 bases and 5 bases, there was a span of 12 bases. CDR3: CASSSGVYYQPQHF. In DNA, the CDR3 is TGTGCCAGCAGTTCAGGGGTTTACTATCAGCCCCAGCATTTT.

This chain joins TRBV6-1 and TRBJ1-1; D is uncertain. The germline gives CDR1 MNHNS, CDR2 SASEGT. CDR3 length: 14 residues. Trimming shortened V by 7 bases and J by 3 bases, and 15 bases separated the two germline ends. The CDR3 DNA sequence: TGTGCCAGCAATATCGGACCGGGGTACACTGAAGCTTTCTTT. Its protein is CASNIGPGYTEAFF.

This clone has more than one count but fewer than ten. The chain employs TRBV18 and TRBJ1-2; D is perhaps TRBD1 (6 bases). The length of the CDR3 is 15 residues. Trimming stripped 3 bases from V and 4 bases from J, with 15 bases between. Per the germline V gene, CDR1 is KGHSH and CDR2 is LQKENI. This CDR3 is CASSPTDQGLYGYTF. The CDR3 nucleotides read TGTGCCAGCTCACCGACCGACCAGGGGCTCTATGGCTACACCTTC.

V gene TRBV30 combines with J gene TRBJ1-4; possibly TRBD1 for D (5 bases). CDR1 is GTSNPN, CDR2 SVGIG, per germline (reference sequence). Deletions cut 3 bases from V and 1 base from J, with 9 bases between. The CDR3 length is 14 residues. CDR3 in amino acids: CAWRGGGTNEKLFF. CDR3 coding DNA: TGTGCCTGGAGGGGCGGGGGAACTAATGAAAAACTGTTTTTT.

The rearrangement links TRBV27 to TRBJ1-6, with D tentatively TRBD1 (5 bases). This CDR3 spans 19 amino acids. The V and J ends lost 8 bases and 7 bases respectively, with 30 bases between them. In germline, CDR1 is MNHEY, CDR2 SMNVEV (reference sequence). The CDR3, as DNA: TGTGCCAGCGCACGCCGCGAATGGGGCCAGGGAAATGAGAATTCACCCCTCCACTTT. It specifies CASARREWGQGNENSPLHF.

The CDR3 nucleotides are TGTGCCAGCAGCGTCGAGGTAAATCAGCCCCAGCATTTT. Translation: CASSVEVNQPQHF. The V gene is TRBV9, the J gene TRBJ1-5; D is uncertain. CDR1 SGDLS and CDR2 YYNGEE come from the germline V gene. The CDR3 totals 13 residues. The V end was cut by 2 bases, the J end by 4 bases, with 7 bases between.

The chain couples TRBV30 to TRBJ1-2; the D gene is possibly TRBD1 (6 bases). The CDR3 is 15 residues long. Trimming removed 2 bases from V and 5 bases from J, with 18 bases in between. Germline loops: CDR1 GTSNPN, CDR2 SVGIG (reference sequence). CDR3 sequence: CAWSRTAFRGYGYTF. The CDR3 DNA reads TGTGCCTGGAGTCGGACAGCTTTTCGGGGTTATGGCTACACCTTC.

The chain combines TRBV19 with TRBJ2-7; 16 bases are shared with TRBD2. V lost 4 bases, J lost 2 bases, and 5 bases stayed unmatched. This CDR3 comprises 17 residues. CDR1 is LNHDA and CDR2 is SQIVND in the germline V gene (reference sequence). The CDR3 DNA reads as TGTGCCAGTAGTACGACGGGACTAGCGGGGGGGGCCTACGAGCAGTACTTC. This sequence encodes CASSTTGLAGGAYEQYF.

The chain employs TRBV28 and TRBJ1-1; weak D call: TRBD1 (6 bases). V lost 6 bases and J lost 0, with 14 bases in between. The CDR3 is 15 amino acids. The germline V gene has CDR1 MDHEN and CDR2 SYDVKM. The DNA of the CDR3 is TGTGCCAGCAGCCCCCCTGGGGGCGTGAACACTGAAGCTTTCTTT. This sequence encodes CASSPPGGVNTEAFF.

The J gene is TRBJ1-2, the V gene TRBV28; tentative D call: TRBD1 (6 bases). The CDR3 has 16 amino acids. The V and J ends lost 5 bases and 2 bases respectively, with 18 bases between them. Germline V CDR1 and CDR2: MDHEN, SYDVKM. CDR3 sequence: CASSLSWQTGNYGYTF. The CDR3 DNA sequence: TGTGCCAGCAGTCTCTCCTGGCAGACAGGAAACTATGGCTACACCTTC.

The chain uses TRBV7-9 and TRBJ1-4; a weak D match, TRBD1 (6 bases). V lost 0 bases and J 8 bases, leaving 10 bases between the germline ends. The germline CDR1 and CDR2 sequences are SEHNR and FQNEAQ (reference sequence). The CDR3 is 14 amino acids. CDR3 protein: CASSLAGGREKLFF. CDR3 sequence (DNA): TGTGCCAGCAGCTTAGCAGGGGGTCGGGAAAAACTGTTTTTT.

The rearrangement uses TRBV7-9 and TRBJ2-7, with a weak D call TRBD2 (5 bases). CDR3 length: 13 amino acids. Germline CDR1 SEHNR, CDR2 FQNEAQ (reference sequence). Between the trimmed V and J ends, which lost 4 bases and 4 bases, there was a span of 11 bases. The CDR3 reads CASSSLAQYEQYF. Here the CDR3 DNA reads TGTGCCAGCAGCTCCCTAGCCCAGTACGAGCAGTACTTC.

The gene calls are TRBV28 and TRBJ2-5; tentatively, D is TRBD2 (5 bases). The J call is doubtful: the DNA matches TRBJ2-7 better. The germline CDR1 and CDR2 sequences are MDHEN and SYDVKM. CDR3 length: 12 amino acids. DNA for the CDR3: TGTGCCAGCAGGGGAGACACCTACGAGCAGTACTTC. Translated: CASRGDTYEQYF.

The chain employs TRBV11-2 and TRBJ1-6, with no clear D. The CDR3 length is 17 residues. CDR1 is SGHAT, CDR2 FQNNGV, per germline. Trimming removed 2 bases at V and 6 bases at J, with 17 bases between. The CDR3 bases are TGTGCCAGCAGCTTAAGCACTCGGGTCTACATTAATTCACCCCTCCACTTT. Protein product: CASSLSTRVYINSPLHF.

This clone has a handful of counts. The rearrangement uses TRBV6-5 and TRBJ1-1; possible D gene TRBD1, 5 bases. Germline V gene lookup returns CDR1 MNHEY and CDR2 SVGAGI. The V end was cut by 6 bases, the J end by 1 base, with 9 bases between. CDR3 size: 13 residues. As DNA, the CDR3 is TGTGCCAGCAGATCAACAGGGAACACTGAAGCTTTCTTT. This translates into CASRSTGNTEAFF.

The rearrangement uses TRBV7-2 and TRBJ1-1; possibly TRBD1 for D (5 bases). The CDR3 totals 13 residues. CDR1 is SGHTA and CDR2 is FQGNSA in the germline V gene. Trimming removed 1 base at V and 10 bases at J, with 13 bases between. The CDR3 loop reads CASSLGEGLGAFF. The CDR3 nucleotides read TGTGCCAGCAGCTTAGGGGAGGGGCTAGGAGCTTTCTTT. The full variable domain, rest sourced from reference TRBV7-2 and TRBJ1-1, is GAGVSQSPSNKVTEKGKDVELRCDPISGHTALYWYRQSLGQGLEFLIYFQGNSAPDKSGLPSDRFSAERTGGSVSTLTIQRTQQEDSAVYLCASSLGEGLGAFFGQGTRLTVV.

This clone was picked up a small number of times. V and J are TRBV2 and TRBJ1-4; D is possibly TRBD1 (6 bases). The germline V gene has CDR1 SNHLY and CDR2 FYNNEI. CDR3 length equals 15 residues. With 4 bases removed from V and 8 bases from J, the gap between germline ends came to 17 bases. CDR3 in DNA: TGTGCCAGCAGTGGACTGGACAGAGGAGGAGAAAAACTGTTTTTT. This translates into CASSGLDRGGEKLFF.

The chain is built from TRBV7-6 and TRBJ1-6, with 7 bases lining up with TRBD1. With V trimmed by 1 base and J by 0 bases, 6 bases remained unmatched. Germline assignment: CDR1 SGHVS and CDR2 FNYEAQ. This CDR3 contains 18 residues. CDR3 bases: TGTGCCAGCAGCTTAGGCCCGGGACAGAGCTCCTATAATTCACCCCTCCACTTT. Amino acids: CASSLGPGQSSYNSPLHF.

The chain joins TRBV27 to TRBJ2-1, with 11 bases that match TRBD2. Germline CDR1 reads MNHEY; CDR2 reads SMNVEV (reference sequence). With V trimmed by 2 bases and J by 3 bases, 6 bases remained unmatched. The CDR3 runs 17 residues. CDR3 protein: CASSLGIAGGLYNEQFF. The CDR3 coding sequence is TGTGCCAGCAGTTTAGGAATAGCGGGGGGGCTCTACAATGAGCAGTTCTTC.

The chain employs TRBV7-2 and TRBJ2-5, with a possible D match to TRBD2 (6 bases). The DNA end is more similar to TRBJ2-7, so the J call may be wrong. This CDR3 region has 15 residues. Germline values: CDR1 SGHTA, CDR2 FQGNSA. CDR3 bases: TGTGCCAGCGTACTCTTTGGCGGGGCGAACTACGAGCAGTACTTC. Its protein product is CASVLFGGANYEQYF.

This clone was seen only once. The chain links TRBV2 to TRBJ2-1, with 7 bases aligning to TRBD2. V shed 10 bases, J shed 1 base, and the junction held 4 bases outside the gene matches. Germline CDR1 SNHLY, CDR2 FYNNEI. This CDR3 is 13 amino acids long. The CDR3 reads CATLSGSYNEQFF. As DNA, the CDR3 is TGTGCCACCCTTAGCGGGTCCTACAATGAGCAGTTCTTC.

The V call is TRBV5-5, the J call TRBJ2-1; 9 bases are shared with TRBD1. The CDR3 totals 15 residues. The germline V gene encodes CDR1 SGHKS and CDR2 YYEKEE (reference sequence). The trim removed 5 bases at V and 6 bases at J, leaving 9 bases unmatched. CDR3 in DNA: TGTGCCAGCAGGCGAGGGACAGGGAAGGGCAATGAGCAGTTCTTC. Translating gives CASRRGTGKGNEQFF.